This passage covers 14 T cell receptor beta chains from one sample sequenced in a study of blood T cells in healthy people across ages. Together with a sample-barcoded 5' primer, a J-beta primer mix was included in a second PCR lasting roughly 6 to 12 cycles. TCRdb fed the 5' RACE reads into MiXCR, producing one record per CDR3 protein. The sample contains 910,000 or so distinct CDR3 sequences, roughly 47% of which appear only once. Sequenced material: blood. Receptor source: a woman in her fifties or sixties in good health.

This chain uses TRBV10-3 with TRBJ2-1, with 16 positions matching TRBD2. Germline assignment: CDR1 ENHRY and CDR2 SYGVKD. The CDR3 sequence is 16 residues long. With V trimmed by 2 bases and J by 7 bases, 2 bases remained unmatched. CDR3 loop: CAISEPGLAGGNEQFF. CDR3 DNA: TGTGCCATCAGTGAGCCGGGACTAGCGGGAGGGAATGAGCAGTTCTTC.

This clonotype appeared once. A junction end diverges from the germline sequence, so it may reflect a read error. The CDR3 DNA is TGTGTCAGCAGTTCGATTCCCCGAGGGACAGGGTCGGTCGTCCCGTACTTC. The encoded protein is CVSSSIPRGTGSVVPYF. V gene TRBV6-2 or TRBV6-3 combines with J gene TRBJ2-5; 9 nucleotides match TRBD1. CDR1 and CDR2 (germline): MNHEY, SVGEGT. This CDR3 is 17 amino acids long.

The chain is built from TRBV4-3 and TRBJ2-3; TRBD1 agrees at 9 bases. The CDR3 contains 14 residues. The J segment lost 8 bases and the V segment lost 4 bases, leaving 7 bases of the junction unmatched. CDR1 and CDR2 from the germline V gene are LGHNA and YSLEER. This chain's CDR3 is CASSPGQGLCTQYF. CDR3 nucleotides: TGCGCCAGCAGCCCGGGACAGGGATTGTGTACGCAGTATTTT.

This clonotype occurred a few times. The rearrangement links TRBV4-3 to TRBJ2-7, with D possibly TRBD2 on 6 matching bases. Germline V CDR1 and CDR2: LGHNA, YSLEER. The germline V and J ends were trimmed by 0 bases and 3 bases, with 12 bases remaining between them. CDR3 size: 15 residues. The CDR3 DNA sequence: TGCGCCAGCAGCCAAGACTCCATGGAGGGCTACGAGCAGTACTTC. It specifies CASSQDSMEGYEQYF.

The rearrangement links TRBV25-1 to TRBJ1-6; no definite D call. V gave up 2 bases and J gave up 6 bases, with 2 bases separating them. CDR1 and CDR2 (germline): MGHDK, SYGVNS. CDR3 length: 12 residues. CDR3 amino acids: CASSEVNSPLHF. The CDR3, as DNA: TGTGCCAGCAGTGAAGTTAATTCACCCCTCCACTTT.

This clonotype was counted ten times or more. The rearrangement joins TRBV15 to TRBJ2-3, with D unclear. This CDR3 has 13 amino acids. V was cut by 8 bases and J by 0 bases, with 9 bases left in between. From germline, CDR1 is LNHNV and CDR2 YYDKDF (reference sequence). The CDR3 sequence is CATAVPSTDTQYF. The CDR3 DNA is TGTGCCACCGCGGTTCCTAGCACAGATACGCAGTATTTT.

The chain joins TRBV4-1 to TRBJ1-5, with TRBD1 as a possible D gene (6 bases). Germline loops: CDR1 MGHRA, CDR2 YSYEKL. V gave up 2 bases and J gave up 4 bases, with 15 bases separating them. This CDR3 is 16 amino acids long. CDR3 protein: CASSQPETGSNQPQHF. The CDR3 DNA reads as TGCGCCAGCAGCCAACCAGAGACAGGTTCGAATCAGCCCCAGCATTTT.

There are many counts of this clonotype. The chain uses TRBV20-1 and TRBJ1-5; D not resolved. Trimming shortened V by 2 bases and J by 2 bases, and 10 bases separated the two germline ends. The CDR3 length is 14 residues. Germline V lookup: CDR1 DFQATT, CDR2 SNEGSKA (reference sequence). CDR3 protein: CSARHPEGNQPQHF. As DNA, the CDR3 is TGCAGTGCTAGACATCCCGAGGGCAATCAGCCCCAGCATTTT.

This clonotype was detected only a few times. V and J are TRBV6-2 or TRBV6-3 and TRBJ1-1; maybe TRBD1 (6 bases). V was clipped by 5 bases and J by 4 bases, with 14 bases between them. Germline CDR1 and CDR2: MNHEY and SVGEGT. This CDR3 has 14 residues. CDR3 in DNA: TGTGCCAGCAGTGACCGGGGGCGCAGCACTGAAGCTTTCTTT. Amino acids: CASSDRGRSTEAFF.

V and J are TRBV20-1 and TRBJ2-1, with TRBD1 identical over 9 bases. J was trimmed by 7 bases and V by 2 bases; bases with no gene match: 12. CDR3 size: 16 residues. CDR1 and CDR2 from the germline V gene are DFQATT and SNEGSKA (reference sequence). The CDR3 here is CSARRPGTGRRNEQFF. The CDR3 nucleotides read TGCAGTGCTAGAAGGCCGGGGACAGGGCGTCGAAATGAGCAGTTCTTC.

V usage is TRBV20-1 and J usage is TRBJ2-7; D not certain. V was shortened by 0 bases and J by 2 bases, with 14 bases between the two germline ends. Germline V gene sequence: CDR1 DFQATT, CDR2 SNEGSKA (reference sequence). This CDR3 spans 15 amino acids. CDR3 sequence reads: CSARDLGKSAYEQYF. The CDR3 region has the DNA TGCAGTGCTAGAGATTTAGGGAAAAGCGCCTACGAGCAGTACTTC.

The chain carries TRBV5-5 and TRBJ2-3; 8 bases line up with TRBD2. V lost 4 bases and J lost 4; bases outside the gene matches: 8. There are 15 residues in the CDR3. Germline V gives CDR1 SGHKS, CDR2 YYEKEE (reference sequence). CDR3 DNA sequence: TGTGCCAGCAGCCTGGTCCCGGGAGGGGCAGATACGCAGTATTTT. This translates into CASSLVPGGADTQYF.

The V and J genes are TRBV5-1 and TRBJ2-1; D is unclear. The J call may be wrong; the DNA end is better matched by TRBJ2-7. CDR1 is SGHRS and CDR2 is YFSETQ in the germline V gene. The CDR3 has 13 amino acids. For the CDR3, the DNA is TGCGCCAGCAGCTCCCAGGCCTACAATGAGCAGTACTTC. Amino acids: CASSSQAYNEQYF.

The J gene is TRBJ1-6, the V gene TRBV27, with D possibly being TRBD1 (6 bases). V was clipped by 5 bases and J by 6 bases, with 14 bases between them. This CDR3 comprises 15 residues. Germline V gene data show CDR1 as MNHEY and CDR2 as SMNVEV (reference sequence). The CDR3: CASSGQSEINSPLHF. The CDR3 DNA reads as TGTGCCAGCAGTGGACAGTCAGAGATTAATTCACCCCTCCACTTT.